These T cell receptor beta chains were read from a single sample in a study of response to subunit inactivated influenza vaccine. TCRdb re-derived calls from the RT-PCR reads in MiXCR, one entry per CDR3 protein. The table lists about 500,000 distinct CDR3 sequences, 16% of them singletons. Sequenced here: CD4+ T cells sorted from PBMCs, sampled roughly 24 months after vaccination. The receptors stem from a man in his fifties or sixties who received an inactivated influenza vaccine. Each CDR3 is given with its conserved first and last residue. The order of the fields is D gene, J gene, V gene, clone size, CDR3 DNA, CDR3 protein. D genes are given only for firm matches. The size entry is marked missing in some rows and otherwise reads once, few, many or a size class.

D gene: TRBD1; J gene: TRBJ2-5; V gene: TRBV6-2/TRBV6-3; clone size: many; CDR3 DNA: TGTGCCAGCAGGCGCCGGACAGGGAACCCCCTCGGAGAGACCCAGTACTTC; CDR3 protein: CASRRRTGNPLGETQYF
D gene: TRBD1; J gene: TRBJ2-3; V gene: TRBV10-3; clone size: -; CDR3 DNA: TGTGCCATCAGCCTCCGGACAGGGGAACCCACAGATACGCAGTATTTT; CDR3 protein: CAISLRTGEPTDTQYF
D gene: -; J gene: TRBJ2-7; V gene: TRBV6-2/TRBV6-3; clone size: few; CDR3 DNA: TGTGCCAGCAGTTACAGTCCGGGGGCAGGGCAGTACTTC; CDR3 protein: CASSYSPGAGQYF
D gene: -; J gene: TRBJ2-7; V gene: TRBV6-5; clone size: -; CDR3 DNA: TGTGCCAGCAGTGGCACCCGGGACAAGCAGTACTTC; CDR3 protein: CASSGTRDKQYF
D gene: -; J gene: TRBJ2-1; V gene: TRBV20-1; clone size: -; CDR3 DNA: TGCAGTGCTAGAGATACCGGGAGCCGTTACAATGAGCAGTTCTTC; CDR3 protein: CSARDTGSRYNEQFF
D gene: -; J gene: TRBJ2-2; V gene: TRBV27; clone size: many; CDR3 DNA: TGTGCCAGCAGTTTAGGGTCGGGTGTGAGCACCGGGGAGCTGTTTTTT; CDR3 protein: CASSLGSGVSTGELFF
D gene: -; J gene: TRBJ1-6; V gene: TRBV5-6; clone size: -; CDR3 DNA: TGTGCCAGCAGCCCAGGAAACAGGGCCAATAATTCACCCCTCCACTTT; CDR3 protein: CASSPGNRANNSPLHF
D gene: -; J gene: TRBJ1-6; V gene: TRBV4-1; clone size: -; CDR3 DNA: TGCGCCAGCAGCCCCGCGCGGAGTAATTCACCCCTCCACTTT; CDR3 protein: CASSPARSNSPLHF
D gene: -; J gene: TRBJ2-3; V gene: TRBV9; clone size: -; CDR3 DNA: TGTGCCAGCAGCCCCGGGGACCAAAGTCCGCAGTATTTT; CDR3 protein: CASSPGDQSPQYF
D gene: TRBD2; J gene: TRBJ2-3; V gene: TRBV12-3/TRBV12-4; clone size: -; CDR3 DNA: TGTGCCAGCAGTTCTCTAGCGGGGGGGCGGGATACGCAGTATTTT; CDR3 protein: CASSSLAGGRDTQYF